This TCR beta chain was captured in a study of cytomegalovirus exposure and HLA in healthy donors. Study-wide findings and caveats: With high specificity and sensitivity, the classifier reportedly diagnosed cytomegalovirus status.

PCR used 60 Vbeta primers and 13 Jbeta primers. Repertoires were generated with immunoSEQ multiplex PCR, while TCRdb's copy carries only in-frame clones and drops some. Of some 110,000 clones listed, about two thirds are singletons. Concerning this clone itself: Antigen unknown.

The CDR3 has 15 residues. Germline lookup yields CDR1 SGHRS and CDR2 YFSETQ. The V and J ends lost 7 bases and 0 bases, in that order; junction bases with no gene match: 9. Sequenced sample: PBMCs. The TCR was taken from a boy under 18 in good health and CMV-seronegative. The gene calls are TRBV5-1 and TRBJ2-7, with 8 bases matching TRBD1. CDR3 amino acids: CASHEDRVSSYEQYF. In nucleotides, the CDR3 is TGCGCCAGCCACGAGGACAGGGTTAGCTCCTACGAGCAGTACTTC.